This T cell receptor (beta chain) originates from a study of beta chain features in type 1 diabetes. Study-level points and caveats: At VDJ recombination sites, type 1 diabetes patients had fewer insertions and more deleted nucleotides. A moderate, significant TCRB CDR3 shortening appeared in type 1 diabetes across four CD4+ subsets.

A CD45RO/CCR7/CD25/CD127/CD95/CD27 panel sorted naive, central memory, regulatory and stem cell-like memory CD4+ cells. This CDR3 has 14 amino acids. Germline lookup yields CDR1 LNHDA and CDR2 SQIVND (reference sequence). V lost 5 bases, J lost 1 base, and 10 bases lay in between. This clone was found a few times. As yet, its antigen is unknown. Sequencing targeted expressed TCRB transcripts, as all isolated RNA had been reverse transcribed. TCRdb's table, derived via immunoSEQ multiplex PCR, lists solely in-frame clones and lacks some. The sample consists of 450,000 to 600,000 clones, approximately 31% of them appearing once.

The sequencing sample was made of naive CD4+ T cells from blood. The TCR comes from a man in his late teens or twenties in good health. This chain links TRBV19 with TRBJ2-3, with D maybe TRBD1 (6 bases). This chain's CDR3 is CASSPQGGTDTQYF. The CDR3 region has the DNA TGTGCCAGTAGTCCACAGGGCGGCACAGATACGCAGTATTTT.